This T cell receptor beta chain stems from a study of cytomegalovirus exposure and HLA in healthy donors (dated by TCRdb to about 2017). About the investigation overall: An earlier analysis of under 600 of the donors reported more than 250 Gb of sequence data and about 100 million unique TCR beta sequences from about 179 million T cells. Every repertoire in the discovery cohort had been generated on one and the same sequencing platform. HLA typing covered class I and class II loci at four-digit resolution. In the later analysis, no new phenotypic data were used to find candidate immune exposures; instead, reliance was placed on TCR beta sequences and their occurrence across donors. Roughly 310 gigabases of sequencing data and tens of millions of unique TCR sequences were included in an early release covering around 600 HLA-typed donors. To predict cytomegalovirus infection status, the study combined high-throughput TCR immunosequencing, statistical association of individual TCRs with disease status, and machine learning. The study profiled the T cell repertoires of 500 to 800 subjects by immunosequencing and related them to cytomegalovirus serostatus. The study was designed to test whether signatures of past pathogen exposure could be identified by cataloging public T cell receptors. Donor age, sex, ethnicity and CMV serostatus were compiled together with the repertoire data. An earlier analysis of some 500 of the donors applied high-throughput TCR beta sequencing to assess whether each TCR beta V gene segment acted as functional or pseudogenic. To study patterns of TCR occurrence, a later analysis re-analyzed previously published TCR beta repertoires from 700 or so donors and added high-resolution HLA genotyping. A separate validation cohort of about 110 different subjects was used in addition to the approximately 670-subject first cohort. A later genetic analysis took genome-wide SNP genotypes for about 55% of the roughly 700 donors and used that subset as a discovery cohort. Because of strong linkage in the cohort, roughly five DR-DQ haplotypes were treated as single units for association and clustering. Among the roughly 430 genotyped donors, around 81% belonged to the genetic ancestry cluster associated with self-reported Caucasian donors. The number of donors typed differed by locus, with about 629-640 for A, B, C, DRB1 and DQB1, more than 500 for DQA1, approximately 570 for DPA1, and approximately 470 for DPB1. Across some 400 genotyped donors of the cohort, an average of about 220,000 unique TCR beta nucleotide sequences per donor were sequenced, and 15% to 20% of those sequences were non-productive.

Regarding this clone: No antigen is known for it.

Overall results and qualifications from the work: Correlated functional status among segregating V segments might be attributable to linkage disequilibrium, but an unknown experimental factor could not be ruled out. Roughly uniform sequencing depth across donors was assumed in presence/absence analyses, although this assumption may not hold. A cluster of highly shared sequence variants was judged likely to represent a technical artifact of the sequencing pipeline. Because counts were too low, seventeen rarely observed V segments, including chromosome 9 orphons, were excluded from the earlier analysis of 500 to 700 of the donors. The study listed 164 TCR beta chains as associated with cytomegalovirus. According to a later analysis, parvovirus B19, influenza, CMV and Epstein-Barr virus appeared linked to several top co-occurrence clusters. Because some donors lacked HLA typing at each locus, the association tests relied only on the typed subset. The authors suggested that the approach could potentially be extended to other disease states and immunological phenotypes. A later analysis found that HLA-associated TCR beta chains were more clonally expanded and had lower generation probabilities than equally common non-associated chains. A further reported finding was that TCR beta sequences accurately predicted the HLA-A and HLA-B alleles for most subjects in the first cohort. Cytomegalovirus status was reported to be diagnosed by the classifier with high specificity and sensitivity in both the original and validation cohorts. Strong co-occurrence of HLA alleles, especially DR and DQ, made assigning TCR associations to individual alleles difficult. According to a later analysis, most CMV-associated TCR beta chains appeared to be HLA-restricted, and the HLA associations seemed to be driven largely by CMV exposure. In vitro tests confirmed that a few of the cytomegalovirus-associated TCR beta chains recognize cytomegalovirus antigens. According to a later analysis, TCR association rates differed among HLA loci, with DRB1 alleles showing the most associated TCRs and HLA-C alleles showing the fewest. V-gene and J-gene trimming of TCR beta chains was associated with a missense DCLRE1C variant in a later genetic analysis, and the association was replicated in an independent cohort. Most TCR sequences were observed very rarely across donors, whereas some public TCRs were present in many individuals. In an earlier analysis of 587 of the donors, most TCR beta V segments were observed in productive rearrangements about 90% or about 30% of the time, broadly matching IMGT annotations. Specific HLA alleles were associated with 18,000 or so TCR beta sequences at a false discovery rate of 0.05 in a later analysis. CMV serostatus was the only immune exposure information available for the cohort. In this cohort, only TCR beta chains were sequenced, and detectable features were limited by the absence of alpha or paired-chain data. In a later genetic analysis, fewer N-insertions in productive TCRs were reported among donors in an Asian-associated ancestry cluster than the roughly 640-donor mean. Because the 87-base-pair reads could not distinguish some IMGT-functional V segments, including TRBV6-2 and TRBV6-3, those segments were excluded.

Library preparation employed the immunoSEQ multiplex PCR assay. A mixture of 60 forward primers for TCR Vbeta segments and 13 reverse primers for TCR Jbeta segments was used in the multiplex PCR. The CDR3 region of rearranged TCR beta genes was amplified from genomic DNA by a multiplex PCR assay. On the Illumina HiSeq System, the amplified TCR beta libraries were sequenced as 87-base-pair reads. Regarding the original processing steps: Across the 670 or so repertoires, a later analysis counted 78 million or so unique TCR beta chains, around 11 million of which were shared by at least two donors. To remove PCR and sequencing errors, raw reads were error-corrected and collapsed into unique sequences using a nearest-neighbor algorithm that merged closely related sequences. Alignment of CDR3 sequences to IMGT reference sequences was used to assign V, D and J gene segments. For a sequence to be retained, at least a six-nucleotide match to both a V gene segment and a J gene segment was required. A rearrangement counted as productive if the CDR3 had no stop codons and remained in frame with V and J, and every other rearrangement counted as non-productive. Following IMGT convention, CDR3 was defined as the stretch from the second conserved V-encoded cysteine to the conserved J-encoded phenylalanine. The earlier analysis of about 530 of the donors excluded any sequence lacking an unambiguous match to a single V gene segment. In an earlier analysis of about 590 of the donors, a V segment was called functional when productive rearrangements were above 56.7%, and segregating when the standard deviation between donors exceeded 5%. To diagnose cytomegalovirus status from the catalog of TCR beta chain sequences, a statistical classification framework was built. In a later analysis, V and J genes were assigned by comparing TCR nucleotide sequences against IMGT/GENE-DB human TR gene sequences. A later analysis assigned CDR3 sequences and most-parsimonious VDJ recombination scenarios with the TCRdist pipeline. In a later analysis, each TCR beta chain was defined by its CDR3 amino acid sequence together with its V-gene family, and reads lacking a unique V-gene family were excluded. To address suspected cross-contamination and a sequencing artifact, a later analysis removed under 600 highly shared, low-generation-probability nucleotide sequences. For each public chain, a later analysis derived a clonal expansion index from normalized ranks of inferred template counts within each repertoire. In a later analysis, generation probabilities were computed with a VDJ recombination model fitted to out-of-frame rearrangements, and the resulting probabilities were checked against IGoR. Hypergeometric tests were used in a later analysis to score TCR-TCR, TCR-HLA and TCR-CMV co-occurrence, with a repertoire-size bias correction applied to the TCR pairs. A later analysis estimated false discovery rates by permuting HLA or CMV assignments 20 times. A later analysis grouped co-occurring TCRs with DBSCAN, adding TCRdist sequence similarity when clustering within HLA-allele-positive subsets. Repertoires with fewer than 30,000 or more than 120,000 public chains, plus five repertoires with anomalous nucleotide sharing, were excluded from co-occurrence clustering. TCRdb stores this immuneACCESS table with in-frame sequences only. Part of the clones is absent; in the studies checked, under half of the shortfall reflects unresolved V genes, and no reason is known for the rest. Clone size and V and J calls were adopted from that table, with D and trimming inferred from the DNA. The table for this sample lists 40,000 to 50,000 clones. The top ten clones comprise under 2% of the sample.

From the cysteine up to the phenylalanine, the CDR3 has a length of 15 residues. Only the CDR3 portion is preserved as DNA: 45 bases, with reading frame beginning at the first base. CDR1 and CDR2 were assigned from the germline V gene (reference sequence) as SEHNR and FQNEAQ. Trimming removed 3 bases from V and 5 bases from J; the gene matches leave 10 bases unexplained. The cohort comprised hundreds of healthy bone marrow donors. At the time of sampling, all cohort members were nominally healthy, though unrecorded immune exposures were likely present. The donor was CMV seronegative and was included in the group of a few hundred seronegative cohort members. A peripheral blood sample was provided by each donor, and peripheral blood mononuclear cells were used for TCR beta sequencing. Genomic DNA was extracted from the blood cell samples with the Qiagen DNeasy Blood Extraction Kit.

Material for sequencing was PBMCs. The sequence was collected from a woman in her thirties in good health and CMV-seronegative. The V and J genes are TRBV7-9 and TRBJ2-7; 7 nucleotides in the junction match TRBD2. The CDR3 region: CASSLGRLAVNEQYF. The bases are TGTGCCAGCAGCTTGGGTCGACTAGCAGTCAACGAGCAGTACTTC.